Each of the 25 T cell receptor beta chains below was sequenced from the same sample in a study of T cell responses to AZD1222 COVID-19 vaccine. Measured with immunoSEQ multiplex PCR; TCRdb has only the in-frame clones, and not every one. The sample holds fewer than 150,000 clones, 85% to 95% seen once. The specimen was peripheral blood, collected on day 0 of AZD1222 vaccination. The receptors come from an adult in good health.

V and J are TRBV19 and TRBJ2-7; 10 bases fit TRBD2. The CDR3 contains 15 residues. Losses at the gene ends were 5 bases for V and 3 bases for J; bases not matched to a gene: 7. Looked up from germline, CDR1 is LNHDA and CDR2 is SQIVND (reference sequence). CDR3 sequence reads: CASSFTSGISYEQYF. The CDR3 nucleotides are TGTGCCAGTAGTTTCACTAGCGGGATAAGCTACGAGCAGTACTTC.

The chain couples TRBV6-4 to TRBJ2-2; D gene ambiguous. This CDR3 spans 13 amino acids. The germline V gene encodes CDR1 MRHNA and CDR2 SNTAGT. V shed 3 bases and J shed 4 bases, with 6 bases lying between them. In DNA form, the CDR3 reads TGTGCCAGCAGTGAGGGCGGCACCGGGGAGCTGTTTTTT. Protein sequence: CASSEGGTGELFF.

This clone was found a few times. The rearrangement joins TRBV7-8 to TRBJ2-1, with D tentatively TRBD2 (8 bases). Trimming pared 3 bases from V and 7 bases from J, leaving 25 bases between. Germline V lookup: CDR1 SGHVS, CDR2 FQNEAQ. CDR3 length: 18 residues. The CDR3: CASSFLDPFREGANEQFF. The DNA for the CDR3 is TGTGCCAGCAGCTTCCTCGACCCGTTCCGGGAGGGGGCGAATGAGCAGTTCTTC. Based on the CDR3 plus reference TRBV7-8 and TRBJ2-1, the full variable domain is GAGVSQSPRYKVAKRGQDVALRCDPISGHVSLFWYQQALGQGPEFLTYFQNEAQLDKSGLPSDRFFAERPEGSVSTLKIQRTQQEDSAVYLCASSFLDPFREGANEQFFGPGTRLTVL.

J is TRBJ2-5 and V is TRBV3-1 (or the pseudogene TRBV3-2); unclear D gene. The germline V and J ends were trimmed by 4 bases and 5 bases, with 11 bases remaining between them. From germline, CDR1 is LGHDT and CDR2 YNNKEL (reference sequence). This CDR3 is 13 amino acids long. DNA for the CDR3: TGTGCCAGCAGCCTCGTCAAGTGGGAGACCCAGTACTTC. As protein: CASSLVKWETQYF.

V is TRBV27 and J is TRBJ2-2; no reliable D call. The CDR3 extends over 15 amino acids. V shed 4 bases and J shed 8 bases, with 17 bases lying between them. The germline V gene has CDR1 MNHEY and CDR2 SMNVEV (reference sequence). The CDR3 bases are TGTGCCAGCAGTTGGGCCAGGCCTAGTGAGGGGGAGCTGTTTTTT. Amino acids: CASSWARPSEGELFF.

The CDR3 protein is CASSPGRNQPQHF. DNA of the CDR3: TGTGCCAGTAGTCCGGGACGCAATCAGCCCCAGCATTTT. V is TRBV19 and J is TRBJ1-5; D possibly corresponds to TRBD1 (5 bases). The CDR3 is made up of 13 amino acids. Trimming left V 5 bases short and J 2 bases short, with 7 bases between. Germline CDR1 reads LNHDA; CDR2 reads SQIVND (reference sequence).

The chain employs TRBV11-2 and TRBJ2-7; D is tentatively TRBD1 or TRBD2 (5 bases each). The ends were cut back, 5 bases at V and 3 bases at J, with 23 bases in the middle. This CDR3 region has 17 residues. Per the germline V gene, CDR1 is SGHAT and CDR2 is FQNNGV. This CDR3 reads CASSPDPPGTTLYEQYF. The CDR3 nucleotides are TGTGCCAGCAGCCCCGACCCCCCAGGGACCACCCTCTACGAGCAGTACTTC.

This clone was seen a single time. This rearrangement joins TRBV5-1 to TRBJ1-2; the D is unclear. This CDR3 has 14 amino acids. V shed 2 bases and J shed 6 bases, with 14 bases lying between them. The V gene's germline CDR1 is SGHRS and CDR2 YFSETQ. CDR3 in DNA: TGCGCCAGCAGCTTCGCGACCGCCAGTAATGGCTACACCTTC. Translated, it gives CASSFATASNGYTF.

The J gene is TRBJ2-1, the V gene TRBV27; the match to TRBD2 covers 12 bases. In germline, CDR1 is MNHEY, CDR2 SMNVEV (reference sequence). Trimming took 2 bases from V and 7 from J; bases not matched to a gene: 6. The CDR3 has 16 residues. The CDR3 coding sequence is TGTGCCAGCAGTTTAGGGCTTGGGACTAGCGGGAATGAGCAGTTCTTC. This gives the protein CASSLGLGTSGNEQFF.

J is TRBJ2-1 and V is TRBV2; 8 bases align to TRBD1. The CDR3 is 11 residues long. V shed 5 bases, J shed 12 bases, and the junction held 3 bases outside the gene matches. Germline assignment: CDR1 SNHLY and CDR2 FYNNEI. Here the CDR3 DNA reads TGTGCCAGCAGTCGTACAGGGGGGCAGTTCTTC. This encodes CASSRTGGQFF.

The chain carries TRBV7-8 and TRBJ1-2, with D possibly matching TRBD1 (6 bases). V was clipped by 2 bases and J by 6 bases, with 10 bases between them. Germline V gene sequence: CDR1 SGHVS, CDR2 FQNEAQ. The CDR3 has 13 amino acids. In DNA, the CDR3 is TGTGCCAGCAGCTTAAACAGGGAAAATGGCTACACCTTC. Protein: CASSLNRENGYTF. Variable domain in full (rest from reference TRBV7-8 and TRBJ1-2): GAGVSQSPRYKVAKRGQDVALRCDPISGHVSLFWYQQALGQGPEFLTYFQNEAQLDKSGLPSDRFFAERPEGSVSTLKIQRTQQEDSAVYLCASSLNRENGYTFGSGTRLTVV.

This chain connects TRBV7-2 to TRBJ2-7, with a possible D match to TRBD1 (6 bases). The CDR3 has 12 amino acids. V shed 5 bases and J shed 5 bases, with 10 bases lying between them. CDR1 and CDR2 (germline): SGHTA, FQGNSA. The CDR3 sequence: CASSPYRDEQYF. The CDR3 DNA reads TGTGCCAGCAGCCCCTACAGGGACGAGCAGTACTTC. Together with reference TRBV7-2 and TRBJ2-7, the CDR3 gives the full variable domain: GAGVSQSPSNKVTEKGKDVELRCDPISGHTALYWYRQSLGQGLEFLIYFQGNSAPDKSGLPSDRFSAERTGGSVSTLTIQRTQQEDSAVYLCASSPYRDEQYFGPGTRLTVT.

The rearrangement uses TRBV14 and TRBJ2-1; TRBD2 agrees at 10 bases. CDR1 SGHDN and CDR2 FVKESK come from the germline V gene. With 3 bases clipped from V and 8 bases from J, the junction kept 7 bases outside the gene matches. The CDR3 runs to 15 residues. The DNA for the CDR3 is TGTGCCAGCAGCCATATACTAGCGGGGACCCATGAGCAGTTCTTC. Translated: CASSHILAGTHEQFF.

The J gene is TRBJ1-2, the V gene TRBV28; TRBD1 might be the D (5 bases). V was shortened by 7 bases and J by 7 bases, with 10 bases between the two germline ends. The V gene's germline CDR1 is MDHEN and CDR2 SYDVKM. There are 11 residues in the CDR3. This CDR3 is CASTGLGGYTF. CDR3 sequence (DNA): TGTGCCAGCACAGGGTTGGGTGGCTACACCTTC.

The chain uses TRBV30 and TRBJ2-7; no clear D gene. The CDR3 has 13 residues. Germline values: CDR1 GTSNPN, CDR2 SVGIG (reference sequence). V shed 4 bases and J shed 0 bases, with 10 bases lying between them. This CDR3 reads CAWNRIYSYEQYF. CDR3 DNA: TGTGCCTGGAATAGGATCTACTCCTACGAGCAGTACTTC.

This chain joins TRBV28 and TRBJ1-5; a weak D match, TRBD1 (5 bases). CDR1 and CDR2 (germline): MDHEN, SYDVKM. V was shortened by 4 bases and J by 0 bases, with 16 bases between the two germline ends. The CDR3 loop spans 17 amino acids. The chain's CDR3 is CASSSMTGPYSNQPQHF. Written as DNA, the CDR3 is TGTGCCAGCAGTTCTATGACGGGACCTTATAGCAATCAGCCCCAGCATTTT.

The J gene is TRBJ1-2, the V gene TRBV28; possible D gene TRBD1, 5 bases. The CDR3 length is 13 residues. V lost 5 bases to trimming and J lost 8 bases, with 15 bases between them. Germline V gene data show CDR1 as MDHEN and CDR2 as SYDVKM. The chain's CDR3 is CASSRTGLWGYTF. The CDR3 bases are TGTGCCAGCAGTAGAACAGGACTCTGGGGCTACACCTTC.

The CDR3 spells CASSSVDYLEQFF. The CDR3 bases are TGTGCCAGCAGCTCCGTGGACTATCTGGAGCAGTTCTTC. This sequence joins TRBV5-4 and TRBJ2-1, with D perhaps TRBD2 (6 bases). CDR1 is SGHNT, CDR2 YYREEE, per germline (reference sequence). The CDR3 contains 13 residues. Trimming took 3 bases from V and 10 from J, leaving 14 bases between them.

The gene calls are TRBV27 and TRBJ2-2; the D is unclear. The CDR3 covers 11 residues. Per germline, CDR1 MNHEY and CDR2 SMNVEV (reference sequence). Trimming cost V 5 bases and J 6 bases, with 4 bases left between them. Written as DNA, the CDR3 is TGTGCCAGCAGTAGGGCCGGGGAGCTGTTTTTT. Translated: CASSRAGELFF.

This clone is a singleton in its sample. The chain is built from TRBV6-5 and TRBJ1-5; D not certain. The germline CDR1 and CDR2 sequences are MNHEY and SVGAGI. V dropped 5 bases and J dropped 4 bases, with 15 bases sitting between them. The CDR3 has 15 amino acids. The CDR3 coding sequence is TGTGCCAGCAGTCCGGGGTTGATAGCAAATCAGCCCCAGCATTTT. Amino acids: CASSPGLIANQPQHF.

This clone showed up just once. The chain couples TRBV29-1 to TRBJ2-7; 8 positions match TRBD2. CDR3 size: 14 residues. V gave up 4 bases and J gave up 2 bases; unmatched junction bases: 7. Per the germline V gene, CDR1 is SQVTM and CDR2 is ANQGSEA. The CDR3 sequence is CSVVVAGPPYEQYF. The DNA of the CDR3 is TGCAGCGTTGTAGTAGCGGGGCCCCCCTACGAGCAGTACTTC.

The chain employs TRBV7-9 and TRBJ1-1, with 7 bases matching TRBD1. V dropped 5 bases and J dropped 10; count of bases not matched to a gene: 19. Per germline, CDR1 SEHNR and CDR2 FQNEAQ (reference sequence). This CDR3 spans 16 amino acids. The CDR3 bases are TGTGCCAGCAGCACGAGGGAGGGGGCGCCTAAAAGTGGAGCTTTCTTT. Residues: CASSTREGAPKSGAFF.

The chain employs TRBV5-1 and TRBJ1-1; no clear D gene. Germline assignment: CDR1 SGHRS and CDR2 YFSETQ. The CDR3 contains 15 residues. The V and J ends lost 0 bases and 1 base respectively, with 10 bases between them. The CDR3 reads CASSLDGGWNTEAFF. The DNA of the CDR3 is TGCGCCAGCAGCTTGGATGGAGGATGGAACACTGAAGCTTTCTTT.

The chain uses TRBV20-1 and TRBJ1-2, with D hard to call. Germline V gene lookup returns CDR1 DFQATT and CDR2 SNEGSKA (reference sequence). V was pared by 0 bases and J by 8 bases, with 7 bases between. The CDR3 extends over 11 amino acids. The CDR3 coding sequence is TGCAGTGCTAGAGAGGGGAAGGGCTACACCTTC. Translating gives CSAREGKGYTF.

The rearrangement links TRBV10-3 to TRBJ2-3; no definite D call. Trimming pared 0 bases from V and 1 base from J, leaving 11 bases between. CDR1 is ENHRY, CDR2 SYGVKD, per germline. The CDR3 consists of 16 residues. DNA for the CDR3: TGTGCCATCAGTGAGTCAGTGTTATCCCGCACAGATACGCAGTATTTT. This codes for CAISESVLSRTDTQYF.